This T cell receptor beta chain was identified in a study of blood T cell repertoires in COVID-19. Study background: T cells, B-cell-depleted T cells, or PBMCs provided the cDNA or gDNA that served as material.

CDR3 length: 15 amino acids. V lost 0 bases to trimming and J lost 6 bases, with 9 bases between them. Germline V gene sequence: CDR1 LGHNA, CDR2 YSLEER. The assay was immunoSEQ multiplex PCR, and TCRdb's table has in-frame clones only and misses some. The sample holds about 79,000 clones; around 89% are singletons and the top ten take 14%. Sequencing used peripheral blood. This sequence originates from a man in his 70s with active or convalescent COVID-19. The chain has TRBV4-3 and TRBJ1-6, with D unresolved. The CDR3 DNA reads as TGCGCCAGCAGCCAAGATCCTGGAGCTAATTCACCCCTCCACTTT. The encoded protein is CASSQDPGANSPLHF.